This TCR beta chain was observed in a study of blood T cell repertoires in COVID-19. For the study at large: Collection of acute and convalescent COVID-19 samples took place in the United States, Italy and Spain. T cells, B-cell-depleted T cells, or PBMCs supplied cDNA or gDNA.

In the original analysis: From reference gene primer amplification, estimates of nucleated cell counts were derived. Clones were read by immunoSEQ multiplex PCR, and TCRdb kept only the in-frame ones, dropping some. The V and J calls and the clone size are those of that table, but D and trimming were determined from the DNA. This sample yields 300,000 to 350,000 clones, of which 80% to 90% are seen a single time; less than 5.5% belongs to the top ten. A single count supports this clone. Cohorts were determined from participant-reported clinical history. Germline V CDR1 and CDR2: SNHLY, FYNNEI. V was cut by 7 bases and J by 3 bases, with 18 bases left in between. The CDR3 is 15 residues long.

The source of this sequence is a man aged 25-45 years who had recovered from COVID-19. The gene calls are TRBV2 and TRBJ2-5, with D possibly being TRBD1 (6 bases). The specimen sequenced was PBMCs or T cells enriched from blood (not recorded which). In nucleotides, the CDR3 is TGTGCCAGCACCCCTAGCTCCGGGACAAAAGAGACCCAGTACTTC. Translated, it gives CASTPSSGTKETQYF. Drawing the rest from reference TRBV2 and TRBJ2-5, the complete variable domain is EPEVTQTPSHQVTQMGQEVILRCVPISNHLYFYWYRQILGQKVEFLVSFYNNEISEKSEIFDDQFSVERPDGSNFTLKIRSTKLEDSAMYFCASTPSSGTKETQYFGPGTRLLVL.